This T cell receptor (beta chain) originates from a study of blood T cell repertoires in COVID-19. Trimming took off 4 bases at V and 5 bases at J, with 9 bases between the two ends. Germline-derived CDR1 and CDR2 are SGHRS and YFSETQ. The CDR3 sequence is 12 residues long. TCRdb's table, derived via immunoSEQ multiplex PCR, lists solely in-frame clones and lacks some. In the table there are over 450,000 clones, around nine tenths of which are singletons. Comment on this clone: Other DNA variants within this sample encode the same CDR3.

The source is a woman in her fifties or sixties with COVID-19, enrolled during active disease. This rearrangement joins TRBV5-1 to TRBJ1-2, with D perhaps TRBD1 (5 bases). The sample comprised peripheral blood. CDR3 amino acids: CASSPDRYGYTF. CDR3 DNA sequence: TGCGCCAGCAGCCCCGACAGATATGGCTACACCTTC.